Here is one TCR beta chain with its context. Its antigen is not known. Clones were read by immunoSEQ multiplex PCR, and TCRdb kept only the in-frame ones, dropping some. The sample has about 58,000 clones; about four fifths are singletons. Trimming removed 6 bases at V and 4 bases at J, with 9 bases between. The germline V gene encodes CDR1 SNHLY and CDR2 FYNNEI. The CDR3 consists of 13 residues. The data originate from a study of lymphopenia after photon versus proton radiotherapy. Notes on the study in general: Proton therapy kept repertoires fairly stable, unlike photons, which gained effector/memory cells. After lymphocyte nadir, photon-treated repertoires showed oligoclonal expansion, especially CD8+ Temra.

The origin of this receptor is a man aged 55 to 70 with pancreatic cancer. The rearrangement joins TRBV2 to TRBJ1-4; D remains unclear. Sequencing used peripheral blood, obtained from a patient treated with proton-based radiotherapy. As DNA, the CDR3 is TGTGCCAGCAGCGGCCCATTTAATGAAAAACTGTTTTTT. Its translation: CASSGPFNEKLFF.